This T cell receptor (beta chain) was observed in a study of T-cell reconstitution after alpha-beta-depleted transplantation in children. The study, taken as a whole, reports: As was reported, about two months after transplant, alpha-beta T cells came from several hundred expanded graft clones. From newly produced T cells came most of the T-cell counts and diversity one year after transplant.

Unique molecular identifiers were incorporated into the prepared TCRbeta library. TCRdb fed the PCR reads into MiXCR, producing one record per CDR3 protein. The sample holds 280,000 or so distinct CDR3 sequences; 11% are singletons and the top ten take about a quarter. The table lists this clonotype with many counts. The antigen is undetermined. Germline CDR1 DFQATT, CDR2 SNEGSKA (reference sequence). The length of the CDR3 is 13 residues. V gave up 0 bases and J gave up 7 bases; unmatched junction bases: 3. The sequencing used peripheral blood, collected 180 days after TCRalphabeta/CD19-depleted stem cell transplant. The chain couples TRBV20-1 to TRBJ2-7; 10 nucleotides agree with TRBD2. This clonotype originated in a male patient aged 2 to 10 who had a stem cell transplant for chronic granulomatous disease, so the T cells may come from the graft donor. The CDR3 protein is CSAREPSGREQYF. The CDR3 bases are TGCAGTGCTAGAGAACCTAGCGGGAGAGAGCAGTACTTC.